This T cell receptor beta chain was profiled in a study of early T cells in non-severe SARS-CoV-2 infection. Background on the study: The sequenced material was bulk RNA from unsorted whole blood, and its chains were unpaired. Notes on the study in general: Sequences matched to VDJdb favored anti-spike CD8 responses, while private and CD4 specificities were missed.

In germline, CDR1 is KGHSH, CDR2 LQKENI. The CDR3 is 15 amino acids. V dropped 4 bases and J dropped 5 bases, with 15 bases sitting between them. Separate cDNA molecules each had unique molecular identifiers attached to them. TCRdb analysed the 5' RACE reads with MiXCR anew, one entry per CDR3 protein. This sample has tens of thousands of distinct CDR3 sequences, with roughly a tenth found just once. This clonotype was recorded many times. The antigen is unknown. J is TRBJ1-5 and V is TRBV18, with unresolved D. The specimen was whole blood. The receptor comes from an adult who was a healthcare worker with PCR-confirmed SARS-CoV-2 infection or an uninfected control (not recorded which). The CDR3 sequence: CASSLFRSLDQPQHF. CDR3 DNA: TGTGCCAGCTCACTTTTCCGGTCGTTAGATCAGCCCCAGCATTTT.